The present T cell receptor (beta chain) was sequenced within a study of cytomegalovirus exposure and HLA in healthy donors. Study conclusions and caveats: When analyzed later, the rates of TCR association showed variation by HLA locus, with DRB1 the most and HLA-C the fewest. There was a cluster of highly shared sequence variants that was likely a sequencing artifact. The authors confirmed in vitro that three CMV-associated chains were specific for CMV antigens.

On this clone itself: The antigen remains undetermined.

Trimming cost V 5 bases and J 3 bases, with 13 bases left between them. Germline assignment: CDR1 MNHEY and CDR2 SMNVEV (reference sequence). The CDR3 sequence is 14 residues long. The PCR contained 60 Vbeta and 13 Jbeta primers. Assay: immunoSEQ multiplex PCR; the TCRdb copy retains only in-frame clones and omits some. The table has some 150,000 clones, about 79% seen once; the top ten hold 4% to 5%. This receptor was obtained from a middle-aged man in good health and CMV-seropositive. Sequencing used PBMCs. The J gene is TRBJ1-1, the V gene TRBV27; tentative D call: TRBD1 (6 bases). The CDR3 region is CASSRGGDYTEAFF. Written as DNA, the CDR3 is TGTGCCAGCAGTCGAGGGGGGGATTACACTGAAGCTTTCTTT.